This T cell receptor beta chain was recovered during a study of blood T cell repertoires in COVID-19. Study information: Acute-phase and convalescent COVID-19 samples originated in the United States, Italy and Spain. PBMCs, B-cell-depleted T cells, or T cells were the source of the cDNA or gDNA that made up the material.

The Seattle patients, enrolled during active infection, were followed longitudinally. Repertoires were generated with immunoSEQ multiplex PCR, while TCRdb's copy carries only in-frame clones and drops some. The repertoire holds some 360,000 clones, with 89% as singletons. V was trimmed by 1 base and J by 0 bases, leaving 6 bases between them. Germline V gene data show CDR1 as LNHDA and CDR2 as SQIVND (reference sequence). This CDR3 has 15 amino acids. The sample was peripheral blood. This sequence was found in a woman aged 60-75 years with COVID-19, enrolled during active disease. The chain joins TRBV19 to TRBJ1-4; the D is unclear. Here the CDR3 reads CASSIGPSTNEKLFF. Here the CDR3 DNA reads TGTGCCAGTAGTATAGGGCCATCAACTAATGAAAAACTGTTTTTT.